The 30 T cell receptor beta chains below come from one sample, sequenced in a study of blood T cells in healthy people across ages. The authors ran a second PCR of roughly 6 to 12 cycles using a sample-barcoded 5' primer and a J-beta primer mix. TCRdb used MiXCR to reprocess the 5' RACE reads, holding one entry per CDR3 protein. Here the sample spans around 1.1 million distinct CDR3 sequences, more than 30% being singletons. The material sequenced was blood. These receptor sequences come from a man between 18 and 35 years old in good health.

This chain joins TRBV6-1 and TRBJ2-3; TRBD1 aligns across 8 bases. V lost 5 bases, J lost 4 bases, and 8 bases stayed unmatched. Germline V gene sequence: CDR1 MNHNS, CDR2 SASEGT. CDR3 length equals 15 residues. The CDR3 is CASSIQDRVADTQYF. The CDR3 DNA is TGTGCCAGCAGTATCCAGGACAGGGTCGCAGATACGCAGTATTTT.

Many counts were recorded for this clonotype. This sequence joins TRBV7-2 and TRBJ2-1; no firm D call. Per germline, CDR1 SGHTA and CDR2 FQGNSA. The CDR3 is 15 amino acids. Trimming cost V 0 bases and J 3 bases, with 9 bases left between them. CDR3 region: CASSLAPTLYNEQFF. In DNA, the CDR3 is TGTGCCAGCAGCTTAGCCCCTACACTCTACAATGAGCAGTTCTTC.

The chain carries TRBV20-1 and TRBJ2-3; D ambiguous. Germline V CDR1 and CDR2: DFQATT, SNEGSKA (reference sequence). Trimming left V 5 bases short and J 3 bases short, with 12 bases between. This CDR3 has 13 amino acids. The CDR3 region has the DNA TGCAGTGCTGGAGTTGGGATAACAGATACGCAGTATTTT. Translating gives CSAGVGITDTQYF.

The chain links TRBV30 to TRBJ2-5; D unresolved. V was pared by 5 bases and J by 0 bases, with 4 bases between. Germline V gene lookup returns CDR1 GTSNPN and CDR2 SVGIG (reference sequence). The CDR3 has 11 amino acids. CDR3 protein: CAWSYQETQYF. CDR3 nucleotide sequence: TGTGCCTGGTCTTACCAAGAGACCCAGTACTTC. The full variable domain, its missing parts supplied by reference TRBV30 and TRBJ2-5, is SQTIHQWPATLVQPVGSPLSLECTVEGTSNPNLYWYRQAAGRGLQLLFYSVGIGQISSEVPQNLSASRPQDRQFILSSKKLLLSDSGFYLCAWSYQETQYFGPGTRLLVL.

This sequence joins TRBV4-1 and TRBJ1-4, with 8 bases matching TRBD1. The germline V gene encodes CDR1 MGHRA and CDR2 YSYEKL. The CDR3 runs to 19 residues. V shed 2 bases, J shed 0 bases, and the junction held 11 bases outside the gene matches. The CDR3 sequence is CASSQPRDRRFATNEKLFF. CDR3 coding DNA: TGCGCCAGCAGCCAACCTCGGGACAGGAGGTTTGCAACTAATGAAAAACTGTTTTTT.

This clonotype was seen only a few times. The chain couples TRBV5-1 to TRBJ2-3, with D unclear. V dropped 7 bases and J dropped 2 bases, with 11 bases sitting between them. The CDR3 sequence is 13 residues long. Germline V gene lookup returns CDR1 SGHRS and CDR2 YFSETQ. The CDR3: CASGELVTDTQYF. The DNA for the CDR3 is TGCGCCAGCGGCGAGCTGGTCACAGATACGCAGTATTTT.

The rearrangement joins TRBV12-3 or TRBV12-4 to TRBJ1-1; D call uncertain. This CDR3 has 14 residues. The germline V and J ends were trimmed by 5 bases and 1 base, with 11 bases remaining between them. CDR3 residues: CASSTHPGNTEAFF. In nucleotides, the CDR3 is TGTGCCAGCAGTACCCATCCTGGGAACACTGAAGCTTTCTTT.

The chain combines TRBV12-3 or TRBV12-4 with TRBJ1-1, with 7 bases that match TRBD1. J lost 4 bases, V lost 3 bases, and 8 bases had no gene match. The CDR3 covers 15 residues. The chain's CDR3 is CASSLSRRGGTEAFF. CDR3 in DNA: TGTGCCAGCAGTTTGTCCCGCAGGGGGGGCACTGAAGCTTTCTTT.

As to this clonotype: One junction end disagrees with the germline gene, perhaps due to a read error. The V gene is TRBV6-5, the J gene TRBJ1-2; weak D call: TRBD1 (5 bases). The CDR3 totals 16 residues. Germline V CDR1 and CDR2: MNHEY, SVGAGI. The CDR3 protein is CASSYATAFTNYGHTF. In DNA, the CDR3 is TGTGCCAGCAGTTACGCGACAGCCTTTACTAACTATGGCCACACCTTC.

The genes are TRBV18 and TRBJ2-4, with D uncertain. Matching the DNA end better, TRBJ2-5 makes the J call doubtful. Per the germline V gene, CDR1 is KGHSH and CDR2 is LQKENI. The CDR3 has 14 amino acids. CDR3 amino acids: CASSPPVKKETQYF. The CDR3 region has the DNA TGTGCCAGCTCACCACCTGTAAAGAAAGAGACCCAGTACTTC.

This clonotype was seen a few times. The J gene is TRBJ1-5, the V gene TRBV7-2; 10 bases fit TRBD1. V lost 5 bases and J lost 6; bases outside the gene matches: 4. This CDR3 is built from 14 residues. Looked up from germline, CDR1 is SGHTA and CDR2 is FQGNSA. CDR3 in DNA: TGTGCCAGCAGCATGACAGGGGGCGGTCAGCCCCAGCATTTT. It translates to CASSMTGGGQPQHF.

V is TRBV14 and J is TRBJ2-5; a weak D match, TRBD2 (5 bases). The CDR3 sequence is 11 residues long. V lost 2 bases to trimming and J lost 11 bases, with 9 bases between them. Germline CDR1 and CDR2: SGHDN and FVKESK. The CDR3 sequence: CASSQRGEQYF. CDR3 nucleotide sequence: TGTGCCAGCAGCCAACGGGGTGAGCAGTACTTC.

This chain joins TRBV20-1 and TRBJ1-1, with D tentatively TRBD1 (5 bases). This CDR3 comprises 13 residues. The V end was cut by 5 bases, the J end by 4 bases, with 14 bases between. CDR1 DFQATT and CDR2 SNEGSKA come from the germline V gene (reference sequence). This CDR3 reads CSARTGRSTEAFF. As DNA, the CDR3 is TGCAGTGCTCGAACAGGACGGAGCACTGAAGCTTTCTTT.

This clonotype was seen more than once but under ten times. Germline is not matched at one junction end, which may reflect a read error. This CDR3 is CSARDTSSHNEQFF. In DNA form, the CDR3 reads TGCAGTGCTAGAGATACTAGCTCCCACAATGAGCAGTTCTTC. The chain uses TRBV20-1 and TRBJ2-1; tentative D call: TRBD2 (6 bases). Germline V gives CDR1 DFQATT, CDR2 SNEGSKA (reference sequence). The CDR3 runs 14 residues.

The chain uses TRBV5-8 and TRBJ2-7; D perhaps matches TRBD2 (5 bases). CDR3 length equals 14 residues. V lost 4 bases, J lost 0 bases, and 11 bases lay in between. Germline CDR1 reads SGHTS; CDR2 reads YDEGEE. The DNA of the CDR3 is TGTGCCAGCAGCACGAGGGTTAACTCCTACGAGCAGTACTTC. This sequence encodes CASSTRVNSYEQYF.

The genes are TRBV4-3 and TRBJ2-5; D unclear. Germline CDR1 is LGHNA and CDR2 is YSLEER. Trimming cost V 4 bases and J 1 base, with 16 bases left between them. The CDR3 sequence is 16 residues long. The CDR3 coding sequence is TGCGCCAGCAGCCTCCAAACCGGGCTGCCCCAAGAGACCCAGTACTTC. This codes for CASSLQTGLPQETQYF.

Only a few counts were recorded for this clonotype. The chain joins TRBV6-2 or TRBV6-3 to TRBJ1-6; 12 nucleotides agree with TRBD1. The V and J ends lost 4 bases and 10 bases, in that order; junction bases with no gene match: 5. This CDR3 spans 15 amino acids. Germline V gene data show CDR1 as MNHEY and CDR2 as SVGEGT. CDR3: CASSFSGTGGSPLHF. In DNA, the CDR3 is TGTGCCAGCAGTTTCTCCGGGACAGGGGGCTCACCCCTCCACTTT.

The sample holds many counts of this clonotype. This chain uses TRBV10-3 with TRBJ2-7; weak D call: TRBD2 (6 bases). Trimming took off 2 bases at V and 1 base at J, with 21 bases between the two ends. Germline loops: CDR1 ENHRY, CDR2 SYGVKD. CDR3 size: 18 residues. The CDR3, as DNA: TGTGCCATCAGTGAGAGGGGAGGACTAATTCTTAGGTCCTACGAGCAGTACTTC. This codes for CAISERGGLILRSYEQYF.

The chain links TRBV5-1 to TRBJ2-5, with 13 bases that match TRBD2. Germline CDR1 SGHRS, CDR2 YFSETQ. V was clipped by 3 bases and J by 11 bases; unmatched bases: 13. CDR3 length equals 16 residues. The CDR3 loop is CASSSVTSGGHNEQYF. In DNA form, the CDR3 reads TGCGCCAGCAGCTCCGTGACTAGCGGGGGGCACAATGAGCAGTACTTC.

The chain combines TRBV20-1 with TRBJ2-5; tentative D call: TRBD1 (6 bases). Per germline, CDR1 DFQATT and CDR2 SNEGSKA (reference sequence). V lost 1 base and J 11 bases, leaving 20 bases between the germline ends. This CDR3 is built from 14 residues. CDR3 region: CSARGDTRVYGQYF. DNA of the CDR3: TGCAGTGCTAGAGGGGACACCCGAGTCTACGGGCAGTACTTC.

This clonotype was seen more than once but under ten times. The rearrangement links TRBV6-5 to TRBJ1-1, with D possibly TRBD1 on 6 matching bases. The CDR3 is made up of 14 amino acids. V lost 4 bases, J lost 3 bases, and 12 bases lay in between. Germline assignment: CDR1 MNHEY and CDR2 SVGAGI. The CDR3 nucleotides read TGTGCCAGCAGTTCCTCGACAGGTCACACTGAAGCTTTCTTT. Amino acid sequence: CASSSSTGHTEAFF.

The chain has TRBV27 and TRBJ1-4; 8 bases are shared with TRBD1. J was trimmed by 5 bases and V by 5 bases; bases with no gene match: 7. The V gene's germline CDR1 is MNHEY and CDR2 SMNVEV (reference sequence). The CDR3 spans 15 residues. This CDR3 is CASSATGATNEKLFF. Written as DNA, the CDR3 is TGTGCCAGCAGTGCGACAGGGGCTACGAATGAAAAACTGTTTTTT.

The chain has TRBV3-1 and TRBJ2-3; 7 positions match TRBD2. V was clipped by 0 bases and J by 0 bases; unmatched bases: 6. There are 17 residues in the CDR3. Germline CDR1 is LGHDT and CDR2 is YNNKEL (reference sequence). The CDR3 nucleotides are TGTGCCAGCAGCCAAGACGCCGGGCGGGGGAGCACAGATACGCAGTATTTT. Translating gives CASSQDAGRGSTDTQYF.

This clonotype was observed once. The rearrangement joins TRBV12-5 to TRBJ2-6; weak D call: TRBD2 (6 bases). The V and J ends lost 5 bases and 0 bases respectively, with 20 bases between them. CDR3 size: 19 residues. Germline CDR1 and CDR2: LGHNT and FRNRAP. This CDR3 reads CASGPWTDYITSGANVLTF. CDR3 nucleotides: TGTGCTAGTGGTCCGTGGACGGACTATATCACCTCTGGGGCCAACGTCCTGACTTTC.

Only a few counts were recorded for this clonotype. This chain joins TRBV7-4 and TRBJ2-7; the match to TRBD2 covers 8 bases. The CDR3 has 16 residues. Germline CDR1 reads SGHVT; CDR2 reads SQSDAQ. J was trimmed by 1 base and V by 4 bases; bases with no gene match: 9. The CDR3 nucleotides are TGTGCCAGCAGCTGCATGCGGGGGGTCGATTCCTACGAGCAGTACTTC. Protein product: CASSCMRGVDSYEQYF.

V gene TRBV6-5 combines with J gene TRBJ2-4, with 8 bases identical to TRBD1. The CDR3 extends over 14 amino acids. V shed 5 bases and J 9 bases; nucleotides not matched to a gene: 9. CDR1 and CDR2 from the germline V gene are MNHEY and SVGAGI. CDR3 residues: CASSRGQEVGIQYF. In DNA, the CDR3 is TGTGCCAGCAGTAGGGGACAGGAGGTTGGCATTCAGTACTTC.

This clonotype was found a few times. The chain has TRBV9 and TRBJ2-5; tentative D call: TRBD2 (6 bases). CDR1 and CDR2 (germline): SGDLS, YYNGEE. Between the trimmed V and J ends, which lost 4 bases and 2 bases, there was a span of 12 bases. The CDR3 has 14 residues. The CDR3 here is CASSPPSAQETQYF. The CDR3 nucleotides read TGTGCCAGCAGCCCCCCTAGCGCTCAAGAGACCCAGTACTTC.

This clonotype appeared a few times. This CDR3 is CASSLATAPDTQYF. CDR3 bases: TGTGCCAGCAGCTTAGCGACAGCGCCAGATACGCAGTATTTT. The chain recombines TRBV7-2 with TRBJ2-3; maybe TRBD1 (5 bases). CDR3 length: 14 amino acids. Germline V gene sequence: CDR1 SGHTA, CDR2 FQGNSA. Trimming took 0 bases from V and 4 from J, leaving 8 bases between them.

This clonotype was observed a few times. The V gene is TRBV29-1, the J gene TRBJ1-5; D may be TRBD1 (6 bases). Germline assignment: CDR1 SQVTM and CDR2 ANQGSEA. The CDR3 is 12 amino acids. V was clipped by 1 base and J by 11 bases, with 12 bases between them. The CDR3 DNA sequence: TGCAGCGTTGAAGTCAATCAGGGGACCCAGCATTTT. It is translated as CSVEVNQGTQHF.

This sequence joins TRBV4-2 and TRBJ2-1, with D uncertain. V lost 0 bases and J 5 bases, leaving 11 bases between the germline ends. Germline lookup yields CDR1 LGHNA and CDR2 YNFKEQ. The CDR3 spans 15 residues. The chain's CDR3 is CASSQDYPSNNEQFF. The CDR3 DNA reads TGTGCCAGCAGCCAAGATTATCCTAGTAACAATGAGCAGTTCTTC.